These 14 T cell receptor beta chains were all obtained from the same sample, sequenced in a study of cytomegalovirus exposure and HLA in healthy donors. The PCR made use of 60 Vbeta and 13 Jbeta primers. Sequenced by immunoSEQ multiplex PCR; TCRdb stores in-frame clones only, minus some. This repertoire shows around 180,000 clones, around 84% found once; its top ten account for approximately 1.5%. The material sequenced was PBMCs. The receptors come from a woman aged 18-30 years in good health and CMV-seronegative.

The CDR3 coding sequence is TGTGCCAGCAGGGGGGGGCTAGCCTCGCGCGAGCAGTACTTC. This gives the protein CASRGGLASREQYF. The chain couples TRBV6-6 to TRBJ2-5, with D possibly TRBD2 on 7 matching bases. The J call is in doubt because the DNA end fits TRBJ2-7 better. Per germline, CDR1 MNHNY and CDR2 SVGAGI (reference sequence). The CDR3 length is 14 residues.

The CDR3: CASSILDRGFGYTF. The CDR3 nucleotides read TGTGCCAGCAGTATCCTGGACAGGGGTTTTGGCTACACCTTC. The J gene is TRBJ1-2, the V gene TRBV27; 9 bases align to TRBD1. With V trimmed by 5 bases and J by 7 bases, 8 bases remained unmatched. CDR1 and CDR2 from the germline V gene are MNHEY and SMNVEV (reference sequence). The CDR3 length is 14 residues.

V and J are TRBV5-8 and TRBJ2-7; no definite D call. Looked up from germline, CDR1 is SGHTS and CDR2 is YDEGEE. The CDR3 contains 12 residues. The germline V and J ends were trimmed by 1 base and 6 bases, with 8 bases remaining between them. The CDR3 here is CASSLPGGEQYF. CDR3 sequence (DNA): TGTGCCAGCAGCTTGCCCGGTGGCGAGCAGTACTTC. The full variable domain, in which reference TRBV5-8 and TRBJ2-7 provide the parts outside the CDR3, is EAGVTQSPTHLIKTRGQQATLRCSPISGHTSVYWYQQALGLGLQFLLWYDEGEERNRGNFPPRFSGRQFPNYSSELNVNALELEDSALYLCASSLPGGEQYFGPGTRLTVT.

This chain connects TRBV28 to TRBJ2-1, with 9 positions matching TRBD2. Germline CDR1 and CDR2: MDHEN and SYDVKM. CDR3 length: 19 amino acids. Trimming took 6 bases from V and 0 from J; bases not matched to a gene: 15. The CDR3 nucleotides read TGTGCCAGCAGCTATATTAGCGGGGGACCATCGAGCTCCTACAATGAGCAGTTCTTC. Translating it yields CASSYISGGPSSSYNEQFF. Complete variable domain (other parts from reference TRBV28 and TRBJ2-1): DVKVTQSSRYLVKRTGEKVFLECVQDMDHENMFWYRQDPGLGLRLIYFSYDVKMKEKGDIPEGYSVSREKKERFSLILESASTNQTSMYLCASSYISGGPSSSYNEQFFGPGTRLTVL.

The chain combines TRBV7-2 with TRBJ2-1, with 14 bases that match TRBD2. V shed 5 bases and J 8 bases; nucleotides not matched to a gene: 8. CDR3 length: 16 amino acids. CDR1 and CDR2 from the germline V gene are SGHTA and FQGNSA. The CDR3 region has the DNA TGTGCCAGCAGCGCACGACTAGCGGGGGGGCGTGATGAGCAGTTCTTC. It translates to CASSARLAGGRDEQFF. Using reference TRBV7-2 and TRBJ2-1 for the parts outside the CDR3, the full variable domain is GAGVSQSPSNKVTEKGKDVELRCDPISGHTALYWYRQSLGQGLEFLIYFQGNSAPDKSGLPSDRFSAERTGGSVSTLTIQRTQQEDSAVYLCASSARLAGGRDEQFFGPGTRLTVL.

The chain carries TRBV2 and TRBJ2-3; perhaps TRBD2 as D (5 bases). The CDR3 contains 12 residues. V was cut by 8 bases and J by 3 bases, with 9 bases left in between. Germline CDR1 is SNHLY and CDR2 is FYNNEI. The CDR3 here is CASGGLTDTQYF. For the CDR3, the DNA is TGTGCCAGCGGTGGACTTACAGATACGCAGTATTTT.

This chain joins TRBV2 and TRBJ2-6, with D possibly TRBD1 on 6 matching bases. V lost 4 bases and J lost 4, with 14 bases in between. This CDR3 has 16 amino acids. The germline CDR1 and CDR2 sequences are SNHLY and FYNNEI. This CDR3 reads CASSGGRGSGANVLTF. The CDR3 region has the DNA TGTGCCAGCAGTGGAGGTAGGGGGTCCGGGGCCAACGTCCTGACTTTC.

The chain is built from TRBV5-4 and TRBJ2-3, with 10 bases fitting TRBD2. Trimming at V came to 4 bases and at J to 3 bases, leaving 2 bases not matched to a gene. The germline V gene has CDR1 SGHNT and CDR2 YYREEE (reference sequence). The CDR3 contains 14 residues. DNA of the CDR3: TGTGCCAGCAGCACGACTAGCGGGACAGATACGCAGTATTTT. The encoded protein is CASSTTSGTDTQYF.

The chain combines TRBV7-2 with TRBJ2-2; possible D gene TRBD2, 7 bases. V lost 3 bases to trimming and J lost 7 bases, with 21 bases between them. Germline V lookup: CDR1 SGHTA, CDR2 FQGNSA. The CDR3 has 17 residues. CDR3: CASSLRGGPGTSGELFF. The CDR3 nucleotides are TGTGCCAGCAGCTTGAGGGGGGGTCCAGGAACGAGCGGGGAGCTGTTTTTT.

The chain recombines TRBV9 with TRBJ2-2; a possible D gene is TRBD2 (5 bases). Trimming removed 0 bases at V and 3 bases at J, with 12 bases between. Germline CDR1 SGDLS, CDR2 YYNGEE. The CDR3 has 16 residues. CDR3 sequence: CASSVGPAEDTGELFF. For the CDR3, the DNA is TGTGCCAGCAGCGTAGGTCCAGCGGAGGACACCGGGGAGCTGTTTTTT.

Only one count was recorded for this clone. The chain is built from TRBV25-1 and TRBJ2-7, with TRBD2 matching over 14 bases. The CDR3 is 12 residues long. With 8 bases clipped from V and 6 bases from J, the junction kept 0 bases outside the gene matches. Germline V lookup: CDR1 MGHDK, CDR2 SYGVNS. The DNA of the CDR3 is TGTGCCAGCGGACTAGCGGGAGGCGAGCAGTACTTC. Protein sequence: CASGLAGGEQYF.

J is TRBJ2-7 and V is TRBV4-1; TRBD1 might be the D (6 bases). The V gene's germline CDR1 is MGHRA and CDR2 YSYEKL. The germline V and J ends were trimmed by 6 bases and 7 bases, with 16 bases remaining between them. The CDR3 has 13 residues. The CDR3 DNA reads TGCGCCAGCAGTCACTTGGGGGCCGGGGAGCAGTACTTC. Translating it yields CASSHLGAGEQYF.

The chain uses TRBV2 and TRBJ1-2; D is unresolved. V lost 2 bases, J lost 4 bases, and 8 bases lay in between. The CDR3 sequence is 13 residues long. Germline CDR1 is SNHLY and CDR2 is FYNNEI. In nucleotides, the CDR3 is TGTGCCAGCAGTGAAAGAGGCCTCTATGGCTACACCTTC. It translates to CASSERGLYGYTF.

The chain employs TRBV29-1 and TRBJ2-7; TRBD1 might be the D (6 bases). Trimming took 7 bases from V and 5 from J, leaving 18 bases between them. The length of the CDR3 is 13 residues. Germline-derived CDR1 and CDR2 are SQVTM and ANQGSEA. CDR3 DNA: TGCAGCGGATGCGTGGGGGCCGGGGACGAGCAGTACTTC. This sequence encodes CSGCVGAGDEQYF.